This T cell receptor beta chain was sequenced during a study of blood T cell repertoires in COVID-19. Looking at the study overall: COVID-19 samples collected from the United States, Italy and Spain covered acute and convalescent phases. T cells, B-cell-depleted T cells, or PBMCs supplied cDNA or gDNA.

Using immunoSEQ multiplex PCR, the repertoire was profiled, and TCRdb retains in-frame clones only, with some absent. This sample has about 70,000 clones, with roughly four fifths found just once. The CDR3 has 13 amino acids. Germline assignment: CDR1 WSHSY and CDR2 SAAADI. V was shortened by 3 bases and J by 6 bases, with 9 bases between the two germline ends. This TCR derives from a woman in her seventies with acute or convalescent COVID-19. Material for sequencing was peripheral blood. V is TRBV10-2 and J is TRBJ2-1, with D unclear. The DNA of the CDR3 is TGCGCCAGCAGTGAATCGGGTCCCAATGAGCAGTTCTTC. As protein: CASSESGPNEQFF.